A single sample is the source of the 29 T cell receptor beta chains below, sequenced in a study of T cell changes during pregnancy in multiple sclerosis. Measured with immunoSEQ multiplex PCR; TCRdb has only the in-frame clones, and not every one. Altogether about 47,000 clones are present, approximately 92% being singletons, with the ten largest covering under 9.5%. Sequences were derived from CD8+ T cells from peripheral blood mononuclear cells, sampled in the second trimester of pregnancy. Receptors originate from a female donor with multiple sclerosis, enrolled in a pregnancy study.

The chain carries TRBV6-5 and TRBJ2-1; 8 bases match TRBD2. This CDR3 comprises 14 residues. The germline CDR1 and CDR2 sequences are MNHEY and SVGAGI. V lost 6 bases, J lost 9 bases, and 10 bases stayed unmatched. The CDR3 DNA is TGTGCCAGCAGCCAGGGACTAGGTTTTGGTGAGCAGTTCTTC. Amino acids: CASSQGLGFGEQFF.

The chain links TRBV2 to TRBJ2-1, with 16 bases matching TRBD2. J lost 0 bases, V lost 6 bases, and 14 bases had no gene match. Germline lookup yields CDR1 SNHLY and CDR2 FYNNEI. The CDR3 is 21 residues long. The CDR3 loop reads CASSDTPGLAGGVSSYNEQFF. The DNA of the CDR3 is TGTGCCAGCAGCGATACGCCGGGACTAGCGGGGGGGGTAAGCTCCTACAATGAGCAGTTCTTC.

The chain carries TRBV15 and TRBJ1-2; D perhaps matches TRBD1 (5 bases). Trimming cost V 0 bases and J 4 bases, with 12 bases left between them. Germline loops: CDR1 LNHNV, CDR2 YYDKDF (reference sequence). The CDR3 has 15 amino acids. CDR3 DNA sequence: TGTGCCACCAGCAGAGAAAAGGGGCTGGGCTATGGCTACACCTTC. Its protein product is CATSREKGLGYGYTF.

CDR3 amino acids: CASSFVDSANYEQYF. The CDR3, as DNA: TGTGCCAGCAGCTTTGTCGACAGTGCGAACTACGAGCAGTACTTC. This sequence joins TRBV7-2 and TRBJ2-7, with D possibly matching TRBD1 (5 bases). V gave up 3 bases and J gave up 3 bases, with 15 bases separating them. CDR1 is SGHTA and CDR2 is FQGNSA in the germline V gene. The CDR3 is made up of 15 amino acids. Full variable domain (outside the CDR3, taken from reference TRBV7-2 and TRBJ2-7): GAGVSQSPSNKVTEKGKDVELRCDPISGHTALYWYRQSLGQGLEFLIYFQGNSAPDKSGLPSDRFSAERTGGSVSTLTIQRTQQEDSAVYLCASSFVDSANYEQYFGPGTRLTVT.

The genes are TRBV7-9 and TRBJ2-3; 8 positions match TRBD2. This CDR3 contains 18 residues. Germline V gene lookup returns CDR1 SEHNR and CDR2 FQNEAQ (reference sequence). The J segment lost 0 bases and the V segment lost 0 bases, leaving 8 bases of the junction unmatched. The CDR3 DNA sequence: TGTGCCAGCAGCTTAGCGGGGGCGGGGGGCCCAAGCACAGATACGCAGTATTTT. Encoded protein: CASSLAGAGGPSTDTQYF.

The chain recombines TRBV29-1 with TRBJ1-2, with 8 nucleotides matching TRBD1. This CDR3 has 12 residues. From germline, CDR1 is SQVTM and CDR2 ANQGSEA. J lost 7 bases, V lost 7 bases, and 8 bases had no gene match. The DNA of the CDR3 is TGCAGCGCCCCTCAGGGGGCTTCTGGCTACACCTTC. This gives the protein CSAPQGASGYTF.

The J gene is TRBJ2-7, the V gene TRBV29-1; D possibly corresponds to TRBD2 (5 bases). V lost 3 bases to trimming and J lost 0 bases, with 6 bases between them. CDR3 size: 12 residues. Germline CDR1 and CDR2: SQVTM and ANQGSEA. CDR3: CSVDEGSYEQYF. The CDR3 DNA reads TGCAGCGTTGACGAGGGCTCCTACGAGCAGTACTTC.

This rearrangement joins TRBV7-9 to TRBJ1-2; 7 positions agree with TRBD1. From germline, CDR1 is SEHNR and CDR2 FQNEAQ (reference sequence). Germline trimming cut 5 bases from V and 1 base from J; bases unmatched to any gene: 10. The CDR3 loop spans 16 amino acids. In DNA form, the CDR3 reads TGTGCCAGCAGCGACCCACAGGGGAGACATAACTATGGCTACACCTTC. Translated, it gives CASSDPQGRHNYGYTF.

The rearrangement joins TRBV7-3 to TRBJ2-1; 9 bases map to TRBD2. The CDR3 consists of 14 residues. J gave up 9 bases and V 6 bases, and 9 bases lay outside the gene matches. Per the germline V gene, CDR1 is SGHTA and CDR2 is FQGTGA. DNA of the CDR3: TGTGCCAGCAGTCGCGGGGGGGCGGGGAGTGAGCAGTTCTTC. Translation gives CASSRGGAGSEQFF.

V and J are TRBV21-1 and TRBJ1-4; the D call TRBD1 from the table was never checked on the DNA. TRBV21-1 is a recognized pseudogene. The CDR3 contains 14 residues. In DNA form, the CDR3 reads TGTGCCAGCAGCAACCCAAGAACTAGGACAGGGCACTCATTT. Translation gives CASSNPRTRTGHSF.

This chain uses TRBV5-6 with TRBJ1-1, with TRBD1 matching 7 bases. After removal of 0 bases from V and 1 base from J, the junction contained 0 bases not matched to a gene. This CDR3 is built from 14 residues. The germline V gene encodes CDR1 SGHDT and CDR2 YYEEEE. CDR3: CASSLGTGNTEAFF. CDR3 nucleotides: TGTGCCAGCAGCTTGGGGACAGGGAACACTGAAGCTTTCTTT.

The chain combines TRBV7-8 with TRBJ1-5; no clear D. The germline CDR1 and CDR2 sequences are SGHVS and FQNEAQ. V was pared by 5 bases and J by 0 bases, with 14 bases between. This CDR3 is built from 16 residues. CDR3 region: CASSPRQVLSNQPQHF. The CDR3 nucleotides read TGTGCCAGCAGCCCAAGACAAGTCCTTAGCAATCAGCCCCAGCATTTT.

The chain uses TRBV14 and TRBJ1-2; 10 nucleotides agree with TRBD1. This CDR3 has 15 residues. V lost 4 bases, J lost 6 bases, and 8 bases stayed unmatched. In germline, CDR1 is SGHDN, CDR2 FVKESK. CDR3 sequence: CASSRDRGVYNGYTF. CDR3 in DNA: TGTGCCAGCAGCCGGGACAGGGGAGTCTACAATGGCTACACCTTC.

For the CDR3, the DNA is TGCGCCAGCAGCCCGACAGGGTACGAGCAGTACTTC. Amino acids: CASSPTGYEQYF. The rearrangement uses TRBV5-1 and TRBJ2-7; 7 bases match TRBD1. The CDR3 totals 12 residues. V trimming: 4 bases; J trimming: 4 bases; junction bases outside the gene matches: 2. Germline CDR1 reads SGHRS; CDR2 reads YFSETQ.

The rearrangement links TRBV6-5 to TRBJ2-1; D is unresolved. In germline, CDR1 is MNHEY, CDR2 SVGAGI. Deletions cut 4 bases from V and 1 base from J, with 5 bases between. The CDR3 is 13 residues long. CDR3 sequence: CASSSRSYNEQFF. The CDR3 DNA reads TGTGCCAGCAGTTCCAGATCCTACAATGAGCAGTTCTTC.

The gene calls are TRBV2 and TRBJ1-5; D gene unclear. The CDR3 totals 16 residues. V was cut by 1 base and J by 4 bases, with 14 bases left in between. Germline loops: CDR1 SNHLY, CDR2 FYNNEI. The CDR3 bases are TGTGCCAGCAGTGAAGTGCGTTTTGGGCTAAATCAGCCCCAGCATTTT. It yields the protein CASSEVRFGLNQPQHF.

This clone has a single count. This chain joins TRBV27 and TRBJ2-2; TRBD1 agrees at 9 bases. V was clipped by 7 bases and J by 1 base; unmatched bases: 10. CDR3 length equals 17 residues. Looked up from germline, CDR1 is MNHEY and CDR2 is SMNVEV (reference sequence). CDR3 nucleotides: TGTGCCAGCACTTTTTTGTGGGACAGGGAGAACACCGGGGAGCTGTTTTTT. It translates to CASTFLWDRENTGELFF.

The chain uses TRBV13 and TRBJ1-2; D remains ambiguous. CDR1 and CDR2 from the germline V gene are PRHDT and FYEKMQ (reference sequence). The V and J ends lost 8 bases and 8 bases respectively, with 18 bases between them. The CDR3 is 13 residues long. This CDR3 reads CASDNPDKKGYTF. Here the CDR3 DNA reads TGTGCCAGCGATAACCCCGACAAAAAAGGCTACACCTTC.

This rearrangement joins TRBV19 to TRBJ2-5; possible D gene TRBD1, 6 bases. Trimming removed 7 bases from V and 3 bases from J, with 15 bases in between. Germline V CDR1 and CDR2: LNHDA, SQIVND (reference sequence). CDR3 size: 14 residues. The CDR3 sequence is CASKDSPPKETQYF. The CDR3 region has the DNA TGTGCCAGTAAGGACAGCCCCCCTAAAGAGACCCAGTACTTC.

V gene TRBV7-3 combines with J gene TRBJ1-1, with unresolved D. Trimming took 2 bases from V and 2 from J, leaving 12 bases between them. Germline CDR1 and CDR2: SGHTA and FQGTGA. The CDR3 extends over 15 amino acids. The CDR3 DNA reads TGTGCCAGCAGCTTATATAATGGAGGTAACACTGAAGCTTTCTTT. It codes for CASSLYNGGNTEAFF.

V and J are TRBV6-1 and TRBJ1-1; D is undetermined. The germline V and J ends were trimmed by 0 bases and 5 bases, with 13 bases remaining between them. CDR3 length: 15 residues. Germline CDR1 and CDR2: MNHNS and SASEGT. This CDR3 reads CASSEALGKKTEAFF. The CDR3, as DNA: TGTGCCAGCAGTGAAGCGCTAGGTAAGAAAACTGAAGCTTTCTTT.

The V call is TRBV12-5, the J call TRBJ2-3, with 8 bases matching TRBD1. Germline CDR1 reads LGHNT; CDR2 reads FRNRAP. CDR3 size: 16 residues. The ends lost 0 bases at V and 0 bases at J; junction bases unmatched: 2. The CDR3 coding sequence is TGTGCTAGTGGTTTGGTGGGGACAGGAAGCACAGATACGCAGTATTTT. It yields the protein CASGLVGTGSTDTQYF.

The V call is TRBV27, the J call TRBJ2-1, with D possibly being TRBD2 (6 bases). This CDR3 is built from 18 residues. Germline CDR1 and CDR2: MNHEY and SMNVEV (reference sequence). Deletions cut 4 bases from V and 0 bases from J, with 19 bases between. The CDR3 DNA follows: TGTGCCAGCAGTTCTGTTCGGGTACTCGGGGGCTCCTACAATGAGCAGTTCTTC. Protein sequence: CASSSVRVLGGSYNEQFF.

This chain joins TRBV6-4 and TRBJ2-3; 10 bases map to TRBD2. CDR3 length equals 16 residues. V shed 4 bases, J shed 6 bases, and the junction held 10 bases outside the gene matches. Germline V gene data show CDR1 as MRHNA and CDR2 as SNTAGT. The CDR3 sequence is CASSVRSSGGADTQYF. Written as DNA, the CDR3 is TGTGCCAGCAGTGTCAGGTCGAGCGGGGGGGCTGATACGCAGTATTTT.

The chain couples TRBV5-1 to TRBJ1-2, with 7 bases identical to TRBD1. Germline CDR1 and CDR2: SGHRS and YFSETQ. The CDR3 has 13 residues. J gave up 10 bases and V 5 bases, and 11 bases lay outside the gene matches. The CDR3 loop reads CASRKGGTDDYTF. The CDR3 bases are TGCGCCAGCAGAAAGGGCGGGACAGATGACTACACCTTC.

The CDR3 coding sequence is TGTGCCAGCAGTTTGGGGCCGGGCCGACAAGCAGGAAACACCATATATTTT. Translation: CASSLGPGRQAGNTIYF. V and J are TRBV27 and TRBJ1-3; weak D call: TRBD1 (5 bases). Germline loops: CDR1 MNHEY, CDR2 SMNVEV (reference sequence). Trimming took off 3 bases at V and 4 bases at J, with 19 bases between the two ends. This CDR3 has 17 amino acids.

DNA for the CDR3: TGTGCCAGCAGCTTAGGGGCTTCCTACAATGAGCAGTTCTTC. It yields the protein CASSLGASYNEQFF. The rearrangement uses TRBV5-6 and TRBJ2-1, with D possibly TRBD1 on 5 matching bases. The V and J ends lost 2 bases and 1 base respectively, with 7 bases between them. The CDR3 runs to 14 residues. Germline-derived CDR1 and CDR2 are SGHDT and YYEEEE.

In DNA form, the CDR3 reads TGTGCCAGCAGTGAATTGGTGGGGGGGCCCTACGAGCAGTACTTC. The encoded protein is CASSELVGGPYEQYF. The gene calls are TRBV6-1 and TRBJ2-7; D may be TRBD2 (7 bases). The CDR3 runs 15 residues. Looked up from germline, CDR1 is MNHNS and CDR2 is SASEGT. Deletions cut 2 bases from V and 2 bases from J, with 13 bases between.

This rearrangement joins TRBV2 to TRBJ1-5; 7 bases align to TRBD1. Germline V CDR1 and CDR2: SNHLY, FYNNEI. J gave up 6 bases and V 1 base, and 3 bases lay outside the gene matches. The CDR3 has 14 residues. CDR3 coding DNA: TGTGCCAGCAGTGAAGGACAGGGTCGTCAGCCCCAGCATTTT. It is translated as CASSEGQGRQPQHF.